These 4 T cell receptor beta chains share one sample of origin, sequenced in a study of CD8+ T cells in alopecia areata (dated by TCRdb to the late 2010s). Sample time point, as interpreted from the label and publication: around 24 weeks on oral tofacitinib. The treatment or condition label of this sample denotes: oral pan-JAK inhibitor, 5-10 mg twice daily. Libraries were built with the immunoSEQ multiplex PCR assay. To provide template for TCR sequencing, every sample had RNA extracted and reverse transcribed into cDNA. Here the immuneACCESS table is served through TCRdb, limited to in-frame sequences with V and J called. Missing clones are a known gap in these copies; in checked studies unresolved V genes cover under half, and the rest lacks a known reason. Across this sample there are around 110,000 clones, with under 60% seen only once. Of the sample, 9% to 15% falls within the top ten clones.

Sequencing was performed on CD8+ T cells sorted from blood, taken at week 24, from a patient treated with tofacitinib. The receptors stem from a human donor with alopecia areata.

The gene calls are TRBV7-6 and TRBJ2-2; no firm D call. V gave up 6 bases and J gave up 0 bases, with 2 bases separating them. Germline V gene sequence: CDR1 SGHVS, CDR2 FNYEAQ. The CDR3 is 12 amino acids. The CDR3 protein is CASSANTGELFF. The CDR3 DNA follows: TGTGCCAGCAGTGCGAACACCGGGGAGCTGTTTTTT.

This clone was seen just once. The chain combines TRBV25-1 with TRBJ2-5, with 7 bases lining up with TRBD1. Germline CDR1 reads MGHDK; CDR2 reads SYGVNS. The V gene end was trimmed by 4 bases and the J gene end by 0 bases; junction bases not matched to a gene: 5. This CDR3 spans 15 amino acids. CDR3 protein: CASSGDRVYQETQYF. The CDR3 nucleotides read TGTGCCAGCAGTGGAGACAGGGTGTACCAAGAGACCCAGTACTTC.

The chain uses TRBV7-9 and TRBJ1-2; no clear D. Germline V lookup: CDR1 SEHNR, CDR2 FQNEAQ (reference sequence). V was cut by 7 bases and J by 8 bases, with 32 bases left in between. This CDR3 spans 18 amino acids. The CDR3 region has the DNA TGTGCCAGCAACCGCATCCCACTTCCTGAGACACTTATGCTGGGCTACACCTTC. This translates into CASNRIPLPETLMLGYTF.

There are a few counts of this clone. This chain links TRBV5-1 with TRBJ2-1; D is undetermined. V was clipped by 4 bases and J by 4 bases, with 12 bases between them. This CDR3 spans 14 amino acids. The germline CDR1 and CDR2 sequences are SGHRS and YFSETQ. CDR3 region: CASSQRSGYNEQFF. The DNA for the CDR3 is TGCGCCAGCAGCCAAAGATCGGGTTACAATGAGCAGTTCTTC.